This TCR beta chain was documented in a study of circulating CD8 cells and anti-PD-1 response in melanoma. Study-level background: Of some 13 patients, seven got anti-PD-1 first and six had prior therapy. Overall study results and limits: DNEG was most diverse; TIGIT repertoires were least diverse. At M1, fewer than 7.5% of TRB clonotypes appeared in multiple subsets.

TCR libraries were prepared from around 14 ng of total RNA with the QIAseq Immune Repertoire TCR panel. TCRdb reprocessed the reads via MiXCR and lists one record per CDR3 protein. There are 400 or so distinct CDR3 sequences in the sample; roughly 8.6% occur only once, and approximately 65% lies in the top ten. Regarding this clonotype: Antigen: not known. It may be a read error: a sequence one base away is much more abundant.

There are 14 residues in the CDR3. Per the germline V gene, CDR1 is MNHEY and CDR2 is SMNVEV (reference sequence). Live CD3+CD8+TCRalphabeta+ cells were sorted into four subsets by PD-1 and/or TIGIT. The source of this sequence is a human donor with melanoma. The chain recombines TRBV27 with TRBJ2-2, with D possibly called TRBD1 or TRBD2 (5 bases each). Sequenced material: CD8+ T cells from PBMCs, taken at baseline or after one month of anti-PD-1 therapy (not recorded which). The CDR3: CASSTGPNTGELSF. The CDR3 DNA reads as TGTGCCAGCAGTACGGGACCGAACACCGGGGAGCTGTCTTTT.